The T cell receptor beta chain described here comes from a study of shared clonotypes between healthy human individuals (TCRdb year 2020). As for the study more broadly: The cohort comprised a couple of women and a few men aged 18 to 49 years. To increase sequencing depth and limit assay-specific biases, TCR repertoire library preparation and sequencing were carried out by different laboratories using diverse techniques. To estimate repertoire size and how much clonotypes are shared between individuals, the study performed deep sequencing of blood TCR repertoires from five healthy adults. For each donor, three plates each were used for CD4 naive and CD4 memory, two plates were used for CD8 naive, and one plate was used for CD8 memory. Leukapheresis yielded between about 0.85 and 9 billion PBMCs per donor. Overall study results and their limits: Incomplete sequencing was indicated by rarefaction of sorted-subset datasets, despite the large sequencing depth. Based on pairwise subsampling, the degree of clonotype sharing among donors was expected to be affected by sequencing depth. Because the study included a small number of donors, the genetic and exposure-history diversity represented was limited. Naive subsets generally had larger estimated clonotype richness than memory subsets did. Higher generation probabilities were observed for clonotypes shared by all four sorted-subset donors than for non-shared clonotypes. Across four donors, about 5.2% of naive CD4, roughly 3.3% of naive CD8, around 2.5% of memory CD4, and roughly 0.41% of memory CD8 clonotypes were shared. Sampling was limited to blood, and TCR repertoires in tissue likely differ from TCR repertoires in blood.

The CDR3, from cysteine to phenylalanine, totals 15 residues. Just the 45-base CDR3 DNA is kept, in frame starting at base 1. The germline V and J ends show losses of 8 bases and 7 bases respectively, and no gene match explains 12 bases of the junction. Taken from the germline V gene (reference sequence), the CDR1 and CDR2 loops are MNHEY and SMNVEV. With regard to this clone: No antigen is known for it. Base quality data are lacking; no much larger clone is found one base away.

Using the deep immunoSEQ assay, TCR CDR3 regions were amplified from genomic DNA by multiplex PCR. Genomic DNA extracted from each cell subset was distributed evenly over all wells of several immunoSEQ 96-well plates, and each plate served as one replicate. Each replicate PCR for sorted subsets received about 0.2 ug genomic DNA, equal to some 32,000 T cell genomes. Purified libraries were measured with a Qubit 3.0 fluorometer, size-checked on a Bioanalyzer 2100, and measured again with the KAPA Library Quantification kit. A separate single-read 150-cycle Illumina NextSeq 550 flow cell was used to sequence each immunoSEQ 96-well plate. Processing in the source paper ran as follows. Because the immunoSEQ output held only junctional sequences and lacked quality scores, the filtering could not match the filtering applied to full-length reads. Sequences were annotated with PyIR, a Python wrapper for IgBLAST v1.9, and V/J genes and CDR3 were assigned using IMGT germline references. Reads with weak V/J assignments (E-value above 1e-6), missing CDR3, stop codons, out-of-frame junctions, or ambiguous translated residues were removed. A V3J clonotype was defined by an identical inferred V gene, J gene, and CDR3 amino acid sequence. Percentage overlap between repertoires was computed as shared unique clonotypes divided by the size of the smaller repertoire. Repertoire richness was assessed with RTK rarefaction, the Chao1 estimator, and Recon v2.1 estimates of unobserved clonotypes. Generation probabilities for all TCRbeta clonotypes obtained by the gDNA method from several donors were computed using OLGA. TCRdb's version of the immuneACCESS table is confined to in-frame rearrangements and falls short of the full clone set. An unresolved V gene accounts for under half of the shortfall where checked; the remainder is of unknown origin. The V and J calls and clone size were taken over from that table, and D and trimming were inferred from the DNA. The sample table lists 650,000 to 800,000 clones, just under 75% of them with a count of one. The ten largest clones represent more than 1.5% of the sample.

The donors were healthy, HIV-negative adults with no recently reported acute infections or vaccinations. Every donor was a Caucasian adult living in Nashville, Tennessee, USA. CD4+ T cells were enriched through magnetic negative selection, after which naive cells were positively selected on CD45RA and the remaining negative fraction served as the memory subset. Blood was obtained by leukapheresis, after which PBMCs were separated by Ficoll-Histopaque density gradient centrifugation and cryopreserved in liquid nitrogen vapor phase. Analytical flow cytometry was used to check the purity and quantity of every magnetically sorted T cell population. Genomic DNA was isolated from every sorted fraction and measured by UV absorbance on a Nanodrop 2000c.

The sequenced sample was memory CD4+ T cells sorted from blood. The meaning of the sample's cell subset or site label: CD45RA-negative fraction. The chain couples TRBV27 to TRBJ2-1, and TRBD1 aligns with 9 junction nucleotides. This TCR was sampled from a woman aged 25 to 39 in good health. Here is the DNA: TGTGCCAGCTTATCTTTCGGGACAGGGCCGAATGAGCAGTTCTTC. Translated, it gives CASLSFGTGPNEQFF.